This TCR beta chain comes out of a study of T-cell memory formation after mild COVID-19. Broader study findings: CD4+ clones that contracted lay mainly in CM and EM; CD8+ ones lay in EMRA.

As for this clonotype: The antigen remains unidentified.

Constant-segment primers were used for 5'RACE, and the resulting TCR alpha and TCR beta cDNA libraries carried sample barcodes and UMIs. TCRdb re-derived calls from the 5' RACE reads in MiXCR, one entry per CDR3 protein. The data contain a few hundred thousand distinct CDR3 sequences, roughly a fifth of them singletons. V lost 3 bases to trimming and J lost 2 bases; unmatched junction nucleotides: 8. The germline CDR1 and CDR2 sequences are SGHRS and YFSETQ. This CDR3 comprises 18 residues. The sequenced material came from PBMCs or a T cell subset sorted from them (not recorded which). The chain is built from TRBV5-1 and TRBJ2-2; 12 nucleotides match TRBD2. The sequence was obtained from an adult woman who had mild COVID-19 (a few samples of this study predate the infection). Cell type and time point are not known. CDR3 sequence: CASSSQTSGGRNTGELFF. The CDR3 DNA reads TGCGCCAGCAGCTCTCAGACTAGCGGGGGTAGAAACACCGGGGAGCTGTTTTTT.